Listed below are T cell receptor beta chains from one sample, sequenced in a study of blood T cell repertoires in COVID-19. Profiling relied on immunoSEQ multiplex PCR, and the TCRdb table lists in-frame clones only, not all of them. This table has 150,000 to 160,000 clones, about 86% appearing once. Specimen: peripheral blood. These receptors came from a woman aged 55-70 years with acute or convalescent COVID-19. The CDR3 runs from the conserved cysteine through the conserved F or W. Each record gives: V gene, clone size, J gene, D gene, CDR3 protein, CDR3 DNA. A D gene is named only where the DNA matches it firmly. Size is stated for part of the rows, as once, few or many counts, or as a class when the clone is expanded.

v_gene: TRBV6-1; abundance: NA; j_gene: TRBJ1-2; d_gene: TRBD1; CDR3aa: CASSEGTGMNGYTF; CDR3nt: TGTGCCAGCAGTGAAGGGACAGGGATGAATGGCTACACCTTC
v_gene: TRBV25-1; abundance: NA; j_gene: TRBJ1-3; d_gene: NA; CDR3aa: CASSRGGGNTIYF; CDR3nt: TGTGCCAGCTCCCGGGGGGGCGGAAACACCATATATTTT
v_gene: TRBV6-5; abundance: once; j_gene: TRBJ2-5; d_gene: TRBD2; CDR3aa: CASRPGLAETQYF; CDR3nt: TGTGCCAGCAGACCGGGACTAGCGGAGACCCAGTACTTC
v_gene: TRBV7-2; abundance: NA; j_gene: TRBJ2-2; d_gene: TRBD1; CDR3aa: CASSSGGHNTGELFF; CDR3nt: TGTGCCAGCAGCTCAGGGGGCCATAACACCGGGGAGCTGTTTTTT
v_gene: TRBV7-9; abundance: NA; j_gene: TRBJ1-2; d_gene: NA; CDR3aa: CASSLGQVGEGPNGYTF; CDR3nt: TGTGCCAGCAGCTTAGGTCAGGTGGGAGAAGGACCCAATGGCTACACCTTC
v_gene: TRBV12-3/TRBV12-4; abundance: NA; j_gene: TRBJ1-1; d_gene: NA; CDR3aa: CASSLGGFLEAFF; CDR3nt: TGTGCCAGCAGTTTGGGGGGGTTCTTAGAAGCTTTCTTT
v_gene: TRBV5-1; abundance: NA; j_gene: TRBJ2-3; d_gene: NA; CDR3aa: CASLPVTGGTDTQYF; CDR3nt: TGCGCCAGCTTGCCTGTCACGGGAGGCACAGATACGCAGTATTTT
v_gene: TRBV2; abundance: NA; j_gene: TRBJ1-1; d_gene: NA; CDR3aa: CASNGGMNTEAFF; CDR3nt: TGTGCCAGCAATGGCGGGATGAACACTGAAGCTTTCTTT
v_gene: TRBV11-2; abundance: NA; j_gene: TRBJ2-3; d_gene: NA; CDR3aa: CASSLSTHTDTQYF; CDR3nt: TGTGCCAGCAGCTTGAGTACCCACACAGATACGCAGTATTTT
v_gene: TRBV19; abundance: NA; j_gene: TRBJ2-1; d_gene: TRBD2; CDR3aa: CASSLGLAGGPSYNEQFF; CDR3nt: TGTGCCAGTAGTTTGGGACTAGCGGGGGGGCCCTCCTACAATGAGCAGTTCTTC
v_gene: TRBV24-1; abundance: NA; j_gene: TRBJ1-5; d_gene: TRBD1; CDR3aa: CATQGASNQPQHF; CDR3nt: TGTGCCACCCAGGGGGCGAGCAATCAGCCCCAGCATTTT
v_gene: TRBV29-1; abundance: NA; j_gene: TRBJ2-3; d_gene: TRBD1; CDR3aa: CSGRRRTGASNTQYF; CDR3nt: TGCAGCGGGCGTAGGAGGACAGGGGCATCCAATACGCAGTATTTT
v_gene: TRBV18; abundance: NA; j_gene: TRBJ2-6; d_gene: TRBD2; CDR3aa: CASSPLTSGVPPGANVLTF; CDR3nt: TGTGCCAGCTCCCCCCTGACTAGCGGGGTACCTCCTGGGGCCAACGTCCTGACTTTC
v_gene: TRBV7-3; abundance: NA; j_gene: TRBJ2-3; d_gene: NA; CDR3aa: CATSTDSDTQYF; CDR3nt: TGTGCCACCTCGACAGACTCAGATACGCAGTATTTT
v_gene: TRBV6-5; abundance: few; j_gene: TRBJ1-2; d_gene: NA; CDR3aa: CASSYSTDGYYGYTF; CDR3nt: TGTGCCAGCAGTTACTCGACTGACGGCTACTATGGCTACACCTTC
v_gene: TRBV30; abundance: NA; j_gene: TRBJ1-6; d_gene: NA; CDR3aa: CAWSVPPRGSPLHF; CDR3nt: TGTGCCTGGAGTGTGCCCCCCCGGGGTTCACCCCTCCACTTT
v_gene: TRBV19; abundance: NA; j_gene: TRBJ1-5; d_gene: NA; CDR3aa: CASSIRGGDNQPQHF; CDR3nt: TGTGCCAGTAGTATACGAGGAGGGGACAATCAGCCCCAGCATTTT
v_gene: TRBV3-1/TRBV3-2; abundance: once; j_gene: TRBJ1-2; d_gene: TRBD1; CDR3aa: CASSRQTGDYGYTF; CDR3nt: TGTGCCAGCAGCCGGCAAACAGGGGACTATGGCTACACCTTC
v_gene: TRBV29-1; abundance: NA; j_gene: TRBJ1-4; d_gene: NA; CDR3aa: CSVGGRTNEKLFF; CDR3nt: TGCAGCGTTGGCGGGCGGACTAATGAAAAACTGTTTTTT
v_gene: TRBV11-3; abundance: NA; j_gene: TRBJ2-1; d_gene: NA; CDR3aa: CASSLGFRDEQFF; CDR3nt: TGTGCCAGCAGCTTAGGTTTTCGGGATGAGCAGTTCTTC
v_gene: TRBV18; abundance: NA; j_gene: TRBJ1-2; d_gene: NA; CDR3aa: CASSPRSNYGYTF; CDR3nt: TGTGCCAGCTCACCTAGGAGTAACTATGGCTACACCTTC
v_gene: TRBV5-1; abundance: NA; j_gene: TRBJ1-2; d_gene: TRBD1; CDR3aa: CASSQPPGQRLF; CDR3nt: TGCGCCAGCAGCCAACCCCCGGGACAGAGGTTATTC
v_gene: TRBV5-4; abundance: NA; j_gene: TRBJ2-3; d_gene: TRBD1; CDR3aa: CASSPRTGGQGWDTQYF; CDR3nt: TGTGCCAGCAGTCCCCGGACAGGTGGACAGGGGTGGGATACGCAGTATTTT
v_gene: TRBV6-5; abundance: once; j_gene: TRBJ2-1; d_gene: TRBD2; CDR3aa: CASSYSKFSGGAGMFF; CDR3nt: TGTGCCAGCAGTTACTCGAAGTTTAGCGGGGGGGCCGGGATGTTCTTC
v_gene: TRBV5-6; abundance: NA; j_gene: TRBJ2-1; d_gene: TRBD2; CDR3aa: CASSLEASGSSYNEQFF; CDR3nt: TGTGCCAGCAGCTTGGAGGCTAGCGGAAGCTCCTACAATGAGCAGTTCTTC
v_gene: TRBV3-1/TRBV3-2; abundance: NA; j_gene: TRBJ2-4; d_gene: NA; CDR3aa: CASSQGARGAGIQYF; CDR3nt: TGTGCCAGCAGCCAAGGAGCCAGGGGGGCGGGCATTCAGTACTTC
v_gene: TRBV5-1; abundance: once; j_gene: TRBJ2-3; d_gene: TRBD1; CDR3aa: CASSLAGQPTDTQYF; CDR3nt: TGCGCCAGCAGCTTGGCGGGACAGCCTACAGATACGCAGTATTTT
v_gene: TRBV10-2; abundance: NA; j_gene: TRBJ1-2; d_gene: NA; CDR3aa: CASPSGGYTF; CDR3nt: TGCGCCAGTCCTTCGGGGGGCTACACCTTC
v_gene: TRBV10-1; abundance: NA; j_gene: TRBJ2-1; d_gene: TRBD1; CDR3aa: CASSGPGQGGGNEQFF; CDR3nt: TGCGCCAGCAGTGGTCCGGGACAGGGTGGTGGGAATGAGCAGTTCTTC
v_gene: TRBV5-1; abundance: NA; j_gene: TRBJ2-2; d_gene: TRBD1; CDR3aa: CASNEDRGLTGELFF; CDR3nt: TGCGCCAGCAACGAGGACAGGGGATTAACCGGGGAGCTGTTTTTT
v_gene: TRBV7-9; abundance: NA; j_gene: TRBJ1-6; d_gene: NA; CDR3aa: CASSLGLNSPLHF; CDR3nt: TGTGCCAGCAGCTTGGGGCTTAATTCACCCCTCCACTTT
v_gene: TRBV10-2; abundance: NA; j_gene: TRBJ2-5; d_gene: NA; CDR3aa: CASSDSGSYETQYF; CDR3nt: TGCGCCAGCAGTGACTCAGGGTCGTATGAGACCCAGTACTTC
v_gene: TRBV2; abundance: NA; j_gene: TRBJ1-6; d_gene: TRBD1; CDR3aa: CASSDAGQGYSPLHF; CDR3nt: TGTGCCAGCAGTGATGCTGGACAGGGGTATTCACCCCTCCACTTT
v_gene: TRBV30; abundance: NA; j_gene: TRBJ1-3; d_gene: NA; CDR3aa: CAWRMGSGNTIYF; CDR3nt: TGTGCCTGGAGAATGGGCTCAGGAAACACCATATATTTT
v_gene: TRBV28; abundance: NA; j_gene: TRBJ1-6; d_gene: TRBD1; CDR3aa: CASSSGQGQYSPLHF; CDR3nt: TGTGCCAGCAGTTCGGGACAGGGACAATATTCACCCCTCCACTTT
v_gene: TRBV29-1; abundance: NA; j_gene: TRBJ1-4; d_gene: TRBD1; CDR3aa: CSAGQGAGKLFF; CDR3nt: TGCAGCGCAGGACAGGGGGCTGGAAAACTGTTTTTT
v_gene: TRBV7-9; abundance: many; j_gene: TRBJ1-5; d_gene: NA; CDR3aa: CASSLGGVGGRSNQPQHF; CDR3nt: TGTGCCAGCAGCTTAGGAGGTGTCGGAGGCAGAAGCAATCAGCCCCAGCATTTT
v_gene: TRBV5-6; abundance: few; j_gene: TRBJ1-2; d_gene: TRBD1; CDR3aa: CASSLRQGYYGYTF; CDR3nt: TGTGCCAGCAGCCTGAGACAGGGCTACTATGGCTACACCTTC
v_gene: TRBV4-2; abundance: NA; j_gene: TRBJ1-2; d_gene: NA; CDR3aa: CASSHTGERGFTTHGYTF; CDR3nt: TGTGCCAGCAGCCACACCGGGGAGAGGGGGTTTACGACACATGGCTACACCTTC
v_gene: TRBV5-1; abundance: NA; j_gene: TRBJ1-2; d_gene: TRBD1; CDR3aa: CASSRGQGALNYGYTF; CDR3nt: TGCGCCAGCAGCCGGGGGCAGGGGGCCTTAAACTATGGCTACACCTTC
v_gene: TRBV7-8; abundance: NA; j_gene: TRBJ1-4; d_gene: NA; CDR3aa: CASSLGLIEGVPSEKLFF; CDR3nt: TGTGCCAGCAGCTTAGGTCTCATTGAGGGGGTACCATCTGAAAAACTGTTTTTT
v_gene: TRBV19; abundance: NA; j_gene: TRBJ2-1; d_gene: NA; CDR3aa: CASSPHGRAGNEQFF; CDR3nt: TGTGCCAGTAGTCCGCACGGACGGGCGGGGAATGAGCAGTTCTTC
v_gene: TRBV4-1; abundance: NA; j_gene: TRBJ1-2; d_gene: NA; CDR3aa: CASSQQQGNYGYTF; CDR3nt: TGCGCCAGCAGCCAACAACAGGGTAACTATGGCTACACCTTC
v_gene: TRBV19; abundance: NA; j_gene: TRBJ1-2; d_gene: NA; CDR3aa: CASSGGLGYTF; CDR3nt: TGTGCCAGTAGCGGGGGGCTTGGCTACACCTTC
v_gene: TRBV6-5; abundance: NA; j_gene: TRBJ2-6; d_gene: NA; CDR3aa: CASSYSNQKGANVLTF; CDR3nt: TGTGCCAGCAGTTACTCGAATCAGAAGGGGGCCAACGTCCTGACTTTC
v_gene: TRBV28; abundance: NA; j_gene: TRBJ1-6; d_gene: NA; CDR3aa: CASRGQSYNSPLHF; CDR3nt: TGTGCCAGCAGGGGACAATCCTATAATTCACCCCTCCACTTT
v_gene: TRBV10-3; abundance: NA; j_gene: TRBJ1-2; d_gene: TRBD1; CDR3aa: CAISVGQGGGYGYTF; CDR3nt: TGTGCCATCAGTGTGGGACAGGGTGGAGGTTATGGCTACACCTTC
v_gene: TRBV19; abundance: NA; j_gene: TRBJ1-4; d_gene: TRBD1; CDR3aa: CASSILQGVRDEKLFF; CDR3nt: TGTGCCAGTAGTATTCTACAGGGGGTGAGGGATGAAAAACTGTTTTTT
v_gene: TRBV19; abundance: NA; j_gene: TRBJ1-1; d_gene: NA; CDR3aa: CASRWGDTEAFF; CDR3nt: TGTGCCAGTAGATGGGGGGACACTGAAGCTTTCTTT
v_gene: TRBV3-1/TRBV3-2; abundance: NA; j_gene: TRBJ2-5; d_gene: NA; CDR3aa: CASSQRSGETQYF; CDR3nt: TGTGCCAGCAGCCAGCGTTCCGGGGAGACCCAGTACTTC
v_gene: TRBV6-5; abundance: few; j_gene: TRBJ2-3; d_gene: TRBD1; CDR3aa: CAGGVDRGLSDTQYF; CDR3nt: TGTGCCGGGGGAGTCGACAGGGGGCTGTCAGATACGCAGTATTTT
v_gene: TRBV19; abundance: NA; j_gene: TRBJ2-1; d_gene: NA; CDR3aa: CASSIGGVLGRNEQFF; CDR3nt: TGTGCCAGTAGTATAGGTGGTGTCCTCGGGAGAAATGAGCAGTTCTTC
v_gene: TRBV28; abundance: NA; j_gene: TRBJ1-4; d_gene: TRBD1; CDR3aa: CASSPPDRGPEKLFF; CDR3nt: TGTGCCAGCAGTCCGCCGGACAGGGGGCCTGAAAAACTGTTTTTT
v_gene: TRBV27; abundance: NA; j_gene: TRBJ2-5; d_gene: NA; CDR3aa: CASSLFGARETQYF; CDR3nt: TGTGCCAGCAGTTTATTTGGGGCTCGGGAGACCCAGTACTTC